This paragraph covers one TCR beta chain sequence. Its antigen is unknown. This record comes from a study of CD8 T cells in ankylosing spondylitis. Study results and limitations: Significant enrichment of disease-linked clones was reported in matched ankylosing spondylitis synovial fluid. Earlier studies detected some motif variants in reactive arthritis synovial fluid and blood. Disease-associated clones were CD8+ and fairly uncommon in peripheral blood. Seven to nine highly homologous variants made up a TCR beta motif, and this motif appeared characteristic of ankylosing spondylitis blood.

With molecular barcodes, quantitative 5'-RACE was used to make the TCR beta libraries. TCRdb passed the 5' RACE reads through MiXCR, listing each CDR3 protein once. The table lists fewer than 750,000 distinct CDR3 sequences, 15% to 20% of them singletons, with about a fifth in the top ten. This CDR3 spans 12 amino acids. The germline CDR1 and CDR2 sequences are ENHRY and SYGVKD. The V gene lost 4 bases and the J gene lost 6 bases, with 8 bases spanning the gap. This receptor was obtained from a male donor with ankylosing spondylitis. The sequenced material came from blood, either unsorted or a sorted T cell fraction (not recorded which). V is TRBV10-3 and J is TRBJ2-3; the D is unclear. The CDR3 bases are TGTGCCATCAGTGGACCGGCCGATACGCAGTATTTT. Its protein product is CAISGPADTQYF.